This TCR beta chain emerged from a study of blood T cell repertoires in COVID-19 (dated by TCRdb to 2019 to 2021). Regarding the research as a whole: ImmuneRACE Cohort 3 recovered participants were defined by two consecutive negative NP/OP PCR tests, healthcare professional clearance, or symptom resolution. The samples were drawn from the first 160 participants of the ongoing ImmuneRACE study and from 1,200 or so subjects provided by 6 global collaborators. Subjects who had been exposed to COVID-19, were actively infected with it, or had recovered from it provided the deeply sampled blood TCRbeta repertoires that made up the dataset. Samples covering the acute and convalescent phases of COVID-19 were provided by collaborators in the United States, Italy and Spain. Where available, HLA class I and class II types were taken from metadata supplied by the sample provider and were not determined by assay-based typing. The sample metadata nearly always contained a de-identified subject ID, COVID-19 status, age in years and sex. The material from the prospective study consisted of cDNA or gDNA derived from T cells, B-cell-depleted T cells, or PBMCs. The repertoires were made available in a free public database intended to serve as a resource for research on the immune response to SARS-CoV-2.

Of note for this clone: The clone's antigen remains unknown. No per-base quality is available; no much larger clone lies one base away.

TCRbeta CDR3 regions were amplified from genomic DNA using the immunoSEQ Assay, a bias-controlled multiplex PCR. The published analysis was carried out like this. Nucleated cell counts per sample were estimated from amplification of reference gene primers within the assay. To quantify the absolute abundance of each unique TCRbeta CDR3 rearrangement, sequence reads were collapsed and filtered. For each sample, productive Simpson clonality was calculated by taking the square root of Simpson's diversity index across productive rearrangements. Here the immuneACCESS table is served through TCRdb, limited to in-frame sequences with V and J called. Missing clones are a known gap in these copies; in checked studies unresolved V genes cover under half, and the rest lacks a known reason. That table supplies the V and J calls and clone size; D and trimming were determined from the DNA. A total of under 400,000 clones appear in this sample, more than 75% of them only once. 1.9% of the sample belongs to the ten largest clones.

What the research found in general, with its limitations: How much clinical and demographic metadata was included differed by source and by participant, and the metadata was provided uncurated.

In the prospective study, participants were about 18 to 95 years old, resided in about two dozen geographic areas of the United States, and were enrolled through a virtual design. Cohort assignment in the prospective study relied on participant-reported clinical history from a screening survey and a study questionnaire. In the prospective study, whole blood, serum and a nasopharyngeal or oropharyngeal swab were collected from each participant by mobile phlebotomists. Participants in the prospective study had the option to provide additional blood draws and questionnaires over a roughly two-month period. Prospective study blood samples were shipped either frozen or at room temperature before DNA extraction. The CDR3 goes from the cysteine to the phenylalanine over 15 residues. Solely the CDR3 DNA is kept, with 45 bases framed from the first base. CDR1 and CDR2 were assigned from the germline V gene (reference sequence) as LNHDA and SQIVND. V was cut back by 5 bases and J by 5 bases, leaving a gap of 18 bases between them.

The sequence was collected from a man aged 40-49 years in a cohort exposed to, infected with or recovered from COVID-19 (not recorded which). Sequencing was performed on PBMCs or T cells enriched from blood (not recorded which). The rearrangement joined TRBV19 to TRBJ1-1, and perhaps TRBD1 as D gene, on 5 matching bases. CDR3 reads: CASSPRRDFKTEAFF. The nucleotides are TGTGCCAGTAGTCCCCGCAGGGATTTTAAGACTGAAGCTTTCTTT.